This is a list of T cell receptor beta chains from one sample in a study of T cell responses to AZD1222 COVID-19 vaccine. TCRdb keeps only in-frame clones here, not all; method: immunoSEQ multiplex PCR. This sample has some 170,000 clones, with roughly 91% found just once. The sequencing used peripheral blood, collected 28 days after the second dose of the MenACWY control vaccine. The source of these receptors is an adult who received the MenACWY meningococcal vaccine as a control. Each CDR3 is given with its conserved first and last residue. The order of the fields is J gene, D gene, clone size, V gene, CDR3 protein, CDR3 DNA. The D gene is left open where the match is weak. Some rows mark clone size as missing; the rest say once, few, many or name a class of expanded clone.

TRBJ2-3 TRBD2 . TRBV7-9 CASSSSPRRSGGDTDTQYF TGTGCCAGCAGCTCTAGTCCAAGGAGAAGCGGGGGGGACACAGATACGCAGTATTTT
TRBJ2-1 TRBD1 . TRBV4-2 CASSQNRGVYNEQFF TGTGCCAGCAGCCAAAACAGGGGAGTCTACAATGAGCAGTTCTTC
TRBJ2-5 TRBD1 . TRBV24-1 CATSDPRQGETQYF TGTGCCACCAGTGACCCAAGACAGGGAGAGACCCAGTACTTC
TRBJ1-3 TRBD1 . TRBV4-1 CASSQTGAIGSSGNTIYF TGCGCCAGCAGCCAAACAGGGGCGATTGGTAGCTCTGGAAACACCATATATTTT
TRBJ2-5 TRBD2 . TRBV3-1/TRBV3-2 CASSQVAGGRQETQYF TGTGCCAGCAGCCAAGTAGCGGGGGGACGCCAAGAGACCCAGTACTTC
TRBJ1-1 . once TRBV7-2 CASGFPIGRALNTEAFF TGTGCCAGCGGCTTTCCAATCGGGAGGGCCTTGAACACTGAAGCTTTCTTT
TRBJ2-3 TRBD2 . TRBV29-1 CSVQRDLFTDTQYF TGCAGCGTCCAGCGGGACCTTTTCACAGATACGCAGTATTTT
TRBJ1-5 . . TRBV19 CASSGSSNQPQHF TGTGCCAGTAGTGGAAGTAGCAATCAGCCCCAGCATTTT
TRBJ1-1 . . TRBV6-5 CASSYRSRKETAFF TGTGCCAGCAGTTACCGTTCTCGGAAGGAAACAGCTTTCTTT
TRBJ2-3 TRBD2 . TRBV7-3 CASSRTSDADTQYF TGTGCCAGCAGCCGTACTAGCGATGCAGATACGCAGTATTTT